This T cell receptor beta chain is drawn from a study of vaccination and CD4 T cells after COVID-19. A few counts support this clonotype. What it recognizes is unknown. The study sequenced cultured CD4+ T cell DNA using the Oncomine TCR Beta short-read assay. From CD4+ T cells that had been cultured, genomic DNA was extracted. MiXCR, applied by TCRdb to the PCR reads, yields one record per CDR3 protein. The table shows 15,000 to 18,000 distinct CDR3 sequences, with 42% occurring only once. Germline CDR1 and CDR2: SGHAT and FQNNGV. V shed 5 bases and J 2 bases; nucleotides not matched to a gene: 5. The CDR3 totals 15 residues. Treatment denoted: approximately 9-day PBMC culture with coronavirus spike peptide pools or control peptides (ViraFEST assay).

The rearrangement joins TRBV11-2 to TRBJ1-5, with 8 nucleotides matching TRBD1. The sequence was collected from a human donor with COVID-19. The specimen was cultured CD4+ T cells from blood. Written as DNA, the CDR3 is TGTGCCAGCAGCCGGACAGGGATACGCAATCAGCCCCAGCATTTT. Translating it yields CASSRTGIRNQPQHF.